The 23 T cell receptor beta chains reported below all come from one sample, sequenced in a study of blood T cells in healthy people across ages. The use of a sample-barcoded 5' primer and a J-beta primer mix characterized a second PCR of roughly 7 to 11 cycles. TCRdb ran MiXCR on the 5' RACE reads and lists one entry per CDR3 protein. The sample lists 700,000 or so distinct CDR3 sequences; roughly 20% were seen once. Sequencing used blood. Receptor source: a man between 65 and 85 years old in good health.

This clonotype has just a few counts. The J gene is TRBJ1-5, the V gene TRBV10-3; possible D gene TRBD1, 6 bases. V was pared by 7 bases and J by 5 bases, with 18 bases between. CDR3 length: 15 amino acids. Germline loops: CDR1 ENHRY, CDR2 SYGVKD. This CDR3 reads CAIKDRPGGDQPQHF. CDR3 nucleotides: TGTGCCATCAAAGACAGGCCCGGGGGGGATCAGCCCCAGCATTTT.

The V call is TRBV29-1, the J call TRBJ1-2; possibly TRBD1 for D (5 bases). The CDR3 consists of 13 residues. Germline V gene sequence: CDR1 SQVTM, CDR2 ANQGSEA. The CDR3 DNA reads TGCACCTTCGAGAGGGGAACTAACTATGGCTACACCTTC. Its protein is CTFERGTNYGYTF.

The CDR3 DNA follows: TGTGCCAGCAGTTTAAGTGGGGCCAAAAACATTCAGTACTTC. The encoded protein is CASSLSGAKNIQYF. The chain is built from TRBV12-3 or TRBV12-4 and TRBJ2-4, with D hard to call. V lost 2 bases and J lost 1, with 6 bases in between. The CDR3 runs to 14 residues.

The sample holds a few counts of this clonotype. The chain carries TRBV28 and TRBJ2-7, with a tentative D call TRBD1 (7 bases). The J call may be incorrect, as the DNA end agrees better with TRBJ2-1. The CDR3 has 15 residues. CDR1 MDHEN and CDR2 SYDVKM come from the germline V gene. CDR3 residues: CASGSGGGAFHEQFF. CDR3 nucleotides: TGTGCCAGCGGCTCAGGAGGGGGCGCATTCCATGAGCAGTTCTTC.

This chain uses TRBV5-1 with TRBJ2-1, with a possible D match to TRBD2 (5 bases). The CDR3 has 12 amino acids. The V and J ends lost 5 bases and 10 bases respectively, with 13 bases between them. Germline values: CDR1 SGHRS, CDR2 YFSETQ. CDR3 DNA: TGCGCCAGCAGAGGCGGGCAGAAGGAGCAGTTCTTC. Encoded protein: CASRGGQKEQFF.

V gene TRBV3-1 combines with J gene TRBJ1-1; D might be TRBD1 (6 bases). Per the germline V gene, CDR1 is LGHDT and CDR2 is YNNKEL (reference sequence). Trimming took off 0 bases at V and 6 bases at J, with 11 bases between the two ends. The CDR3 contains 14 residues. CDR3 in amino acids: CASSQDGGGPEAFF. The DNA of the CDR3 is TGTGCCAGCAGCCAAGACGGCGGGGGCCCTGAAGCTTTCTTT.

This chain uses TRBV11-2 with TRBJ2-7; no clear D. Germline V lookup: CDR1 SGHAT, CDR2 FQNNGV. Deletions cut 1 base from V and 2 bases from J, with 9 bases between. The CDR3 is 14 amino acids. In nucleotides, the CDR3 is TGTGCCAGCAGCTTAGCCAATTTCCCCTACGAGCAGTACTTC. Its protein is CASSLANFPYEQYF.

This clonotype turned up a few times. DNA of the CDR3: TGCAGTGCTAGAGATTCTAGCAGAAGCTACGAGCAGTACGTC. Protein sequence: CSARDSSRSYEQYV. The rearrangement links TRBV20-1 to TRBJ2-7, with a tentative D call TRBD2 (5 bases). The germline V and J ends were trimmed by 0 bases and 3 bases, with 12 bases remaining between them. The CDR3 runs to 14 residues. Germline V gene lookup returns CDR1 DFQATT and CDR2 SNEGSKA (reference sequence).

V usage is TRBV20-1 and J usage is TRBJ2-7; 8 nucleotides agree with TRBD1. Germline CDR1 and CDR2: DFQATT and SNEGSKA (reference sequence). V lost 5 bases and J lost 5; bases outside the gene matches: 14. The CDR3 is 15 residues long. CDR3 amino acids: CSALPLQGAVHEQYF. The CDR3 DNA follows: TGCAGTGCTCTCCCACTTCAGGGGGCTGTGCACGAGCAGTACTTC.

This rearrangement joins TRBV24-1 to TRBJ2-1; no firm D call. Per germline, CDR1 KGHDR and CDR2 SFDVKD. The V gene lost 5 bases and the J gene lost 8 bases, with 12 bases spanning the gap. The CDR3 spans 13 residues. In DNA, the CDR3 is TGTGCCACCAGTGGAACGTTTACGTATGAGCAGTTCTTC. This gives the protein CATSGTFTYEQFF.

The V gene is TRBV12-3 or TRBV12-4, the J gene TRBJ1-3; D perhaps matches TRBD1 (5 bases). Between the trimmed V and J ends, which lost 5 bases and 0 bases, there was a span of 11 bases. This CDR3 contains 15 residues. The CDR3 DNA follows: TGTGCCAGCAGTCTTCCAGGGACCTCTGGAAACACCATATATTTT. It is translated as CASSLPGTSGNTIYF.

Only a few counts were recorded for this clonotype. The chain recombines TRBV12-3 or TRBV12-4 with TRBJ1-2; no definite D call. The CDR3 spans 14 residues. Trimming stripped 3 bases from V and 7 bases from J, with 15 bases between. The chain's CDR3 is CASSFPPPASGYTF. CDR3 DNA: TGTGCCAGCAGTTTCCCCCCCCCCGCGAGTGGCTACACCTTC.

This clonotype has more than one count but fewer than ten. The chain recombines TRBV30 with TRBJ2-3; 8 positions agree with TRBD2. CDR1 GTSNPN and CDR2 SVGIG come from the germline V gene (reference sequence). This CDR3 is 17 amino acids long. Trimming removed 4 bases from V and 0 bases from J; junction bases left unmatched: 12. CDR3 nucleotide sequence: TGTGCCTGGACGCGAGCGGGAGCTGCTTGGAGCACAGATACGCAGTATTTT. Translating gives CAWTRAGAAWSTDTQYF.

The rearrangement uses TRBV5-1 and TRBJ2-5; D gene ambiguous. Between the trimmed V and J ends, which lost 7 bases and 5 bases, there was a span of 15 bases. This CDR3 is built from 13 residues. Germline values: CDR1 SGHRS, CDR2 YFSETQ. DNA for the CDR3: TGCGCCAGCGGGGTCTCGGCGCTGGAGACCCAGTACTTC. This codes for CASGVSALETQYF.

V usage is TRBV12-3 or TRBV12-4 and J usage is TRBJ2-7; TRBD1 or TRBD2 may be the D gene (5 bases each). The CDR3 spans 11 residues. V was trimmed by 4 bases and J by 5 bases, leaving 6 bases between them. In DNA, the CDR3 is TGTGCCAGCAGTTGGGGACACGAGCAGTACTTC. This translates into CASSWGHEQYF.

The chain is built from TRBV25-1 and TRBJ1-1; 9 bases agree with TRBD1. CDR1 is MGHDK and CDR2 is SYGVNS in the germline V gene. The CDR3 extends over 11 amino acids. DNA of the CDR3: TGTGCTCCCCGGGACAGGGAAGGAGCTTTCTTT. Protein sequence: CAPRDREGAFF.

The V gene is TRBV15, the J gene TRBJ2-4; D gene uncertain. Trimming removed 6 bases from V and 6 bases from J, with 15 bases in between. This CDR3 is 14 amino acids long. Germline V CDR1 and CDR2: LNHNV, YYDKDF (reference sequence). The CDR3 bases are TGTGCCACCAGACAGAAGGGCCAGATAAACATTCAGTACTTC. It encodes CATRQKGQINIQYF.

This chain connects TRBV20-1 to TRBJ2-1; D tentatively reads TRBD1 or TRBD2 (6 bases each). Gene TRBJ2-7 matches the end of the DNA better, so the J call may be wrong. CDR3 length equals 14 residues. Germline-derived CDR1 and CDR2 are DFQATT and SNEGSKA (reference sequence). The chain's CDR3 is CSARDYRTEYEQYF. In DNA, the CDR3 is TGCAGTGCTAGGGACTATAGGACAGAGTACGAGCAGTACTTC.

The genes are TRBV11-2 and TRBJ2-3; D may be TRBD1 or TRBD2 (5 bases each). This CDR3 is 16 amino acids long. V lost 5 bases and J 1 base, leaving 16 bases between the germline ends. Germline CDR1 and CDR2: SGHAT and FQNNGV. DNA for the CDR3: TGTGCCAGCAGCAGCAGGGTCGGGAAAGGCACAGATACGCAGTATTTT. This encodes CASSSRVGKGTDTQYF.

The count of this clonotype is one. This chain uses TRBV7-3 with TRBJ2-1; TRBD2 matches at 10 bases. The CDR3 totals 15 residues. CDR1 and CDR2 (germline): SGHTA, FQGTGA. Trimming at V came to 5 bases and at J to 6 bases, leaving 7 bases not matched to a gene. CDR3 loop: CASSPGLAYTNEQFF. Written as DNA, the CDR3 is TGTGCCAGCAGCCCGGGACTAGCGTATACCAATGAGCAGTTCTTC. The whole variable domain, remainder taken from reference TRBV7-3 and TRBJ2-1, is GAGVSQTPSNKVTEKGKYVELRCDPISGHTALYWYRQSLGQGPEFLIYFQGTGAADDSGLPNDRFFAVRPEGSVSTLKIQRTERGDSAVYLCASSPGLAYTNEQFFGPGTRLTVL.

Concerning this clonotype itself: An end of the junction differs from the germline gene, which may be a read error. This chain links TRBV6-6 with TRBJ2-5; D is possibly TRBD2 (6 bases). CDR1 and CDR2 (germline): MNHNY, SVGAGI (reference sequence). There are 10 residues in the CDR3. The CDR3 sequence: CASRGTRPIF. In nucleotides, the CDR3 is TGTGCCAGCAGGGGGACTCGCCCGATCTTC.

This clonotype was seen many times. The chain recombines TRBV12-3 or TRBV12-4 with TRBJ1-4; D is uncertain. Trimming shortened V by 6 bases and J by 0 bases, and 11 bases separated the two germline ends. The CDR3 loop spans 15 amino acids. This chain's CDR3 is CASRGSKATNEKLFF. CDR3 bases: TGTGCCAGCAGGGGGTCTAAGGCAACTAATGAAAAACTGTTTTTT.

Here the CDR3 DNA reads TGTGCCAGCAGCCAGATTTGGGGGGGCGCCTACAATGAGCAGTTCTTC. Its protein product is CASSQIWGGAYNEQFF. The rearrangement links TRBV7-2 to TRBJ2-1; D perhaps matches TRBD2 (7 bases). Germline CDR1 reads SGHTA; CDR2 reads FQGNSA. The V and J ends lost 5 bases and 2 bases respectively, with 16 bases between them. This CDR3 is 16 amino acids long.